A single sample is the source of the 19 T cell receptor beta chains below, sequenced in a study of blood T cell repertoires in COVID-19. The repertoire was sequenced with immunoSEQ multiplex PCR; TCRdb's copy has only in-frame clones and lacks some. The table lists about 200,000 clones, 80% to 90% of them singletons, with around 4% in the top ten. Source material: PBMCs or T cells enriched from blood (not recorded which). The receptors shown here come from a woman between 40 and 55 years old with acute COVID-19.

The genes are TRBV28 and TRBJ1-5; D is ambiguous. The germline V gene encodes CDR1 MDHEN and CDR2 SYDVKM. The CDR3 contains 15 residues. V gave up 5 bases and J gave up 4 bases, with 15 bases separating them. The CDR3 DNA sequence: TGTGCCAGCAGTAACCTCGGACGGGAGAATCAGCCCCAGCATTTT. Protein sequence: CASSNLGRENQPQHF.

This clone was seen a single time. The rearrangement joins TRBV5-1 to TRBJ1-1; weak D call: TRBD1 (5 bases). From germline, CDR1 is SGHRS and CDR2 YFSETQ. Trimming removed 0 bases from V and 0 bases from J, with 12 bases in between. CDR3 length: 16 residues. CDR3 sequence reads: CASSLVAGPMNTEAFF. In DNA, the CDR3 is TGCGCCAGCAGCTTGGTAGCGGGACCTATGAACACTGAAGCTTTCTTT.

This rearrangement joins TRBV16 to TRBJ1-4, with 7 bases that match TRBD1. The CDR3 contains 16 residues. V lost 4 bases to trimming and J lost 0 bases; unmatched junction nucleotides: 5. Per the germline V gene, CDR1 is KGHSY and CDR2 is FQNENV. The CDR3 protein is CASSPRQGATNEKLFF. Written as DNA, the CDR3 is TGTGCCAGCAGCCCTCGACAGGGAGCAACTAATGAAAAACTGTTTTTT.

The chain combines TRBV21-1 with TRBJ2-6; the table's TRBD2 call for D was not verified on the DNA. TRBV21-1 counts as a pseudogene. CDR3 length: 21 amino acids. The CDR3 nucleotides read TGTGCCAGCAGCAAACGAAAGAAAGATGGACTCCCGAGCTCTGGGGCCAACGTCCTGACTTTC. Translated: CASSKRKKDGLPSSGANVLTF.

Worth noting for this clone: This sample also contains other DNA sequences that code for the same CDR3. The chain couples TRBV28 to TRBJ1-5; D is ambiguous. Germline V gene lookup returns CDR1 MDHEN and CDR2 SYDVKM. The CDR3 loop spans 11 amino acids. Trimming cost V 9 bases and J 0 bases, with 3 bases left between them. The CDR3 nucleotides are TGTGCCAGTTATAGCAATCAGCCCCAGCATTTT. It encodes CASYSNQPQHF.

This chain links TRBV2 with TRBJ1-2; possible D gene TRBD1, 6 bases. This CDR3 comprises 14 residues. Germline CDR1 SNHLY, CDR2 FYNNEI. The germline V and J ends were trimmed by 8 bases and 0 bases, with 13 bases remaining between them. CDR3 nucleotides: TGTGCCAGCGTACAGGGCCGCCCTAACTATGGCTACACCTTC. It yields the protein CASVQGRPNYGYTF. Full variable domain (outside the CDR3, taken from reference TRBV2 and TRBJ1-2): EPEVTQTPSHQVTQMGQEVILRCVPISNHLYFYWYRQILGQKVEFLVSFYNNEISEKSEIFDDQFSVERPDGSNFTLKIRSTKLEDSAMYFCASVQGRPNYGYTFGSGTRLTVV.

J is TRBJ2-7 and V is TRBV15; D is uncertain. Trimming cost V 0 bases and J 2 bases, with 5 bases left between them. Germline V lookup: CDR1 LNHNV, CDR2 YYDKDF (reference sequence). This CDR3 has 13 amino acids. This CDR3 is CATSRDNTYEQYF. CDR3 DNA: TGTGCCACCAGCAGAGATAACACCTACGAGCAGTACTTC.

V is TRBV6-6 and J is TRBJ2-1, with D possibly being TRBD2 (6 bases). CDR1 is MNHNY, CDR2 SVGAGI, per germline (reference sequence). V was shortened by 7 bases and J by 9 bases, with 25 bases between the two germline ends. CDR3 length equals 16 residues. Here the CDR3 reads CASTLERASSLVEQFF. CDR3 nucleotides: TGTGCCAGCACCTTGGAGCGGGCCTCTTCCCTCGTTGAGCAGTTCTTC.

V is TRBV14 and J is TRBJ2-1; 10 nucleotides align to TRBD2. The CDR3 runs 15 residues. J gave up 6 bases and V 0 bases, and 2 bases lay outside the gene matches. Germline V gene lookup returns CDR1 SGHDN and CDR2 FVKESK. CDR3 sequence (DNA): TGTGCCAGCAGCCAAGAGAGCGGGAGGGGCAATGAGCAGTTCTTC. Its protein product is CASSQESGRGNEQFF.

This sequence joins TRBV11-3 and TRBJ2-5; tentatively, D is TRBD2 (5 bases). Trimming took off 3 bases at V and 0 bases at J, with 11 bases between the two ends. This CDR3 has 15 residues. The germline V gene has CDR1 SGHNT and CDR2 YENEEA. CDR3 DNA: TGTGCCAGCAGCTTCGGCGGGCTCGACCAAGAGACCCAGTACTTC. Translating it yields CASSFGGLDQETQYF.

The chain is built from TRBV7-3 and TRBJ2-3, with D perhaps matching TRBD2 (5 bases). This CDR3 has 15 amino acids. From germline, CDR1 is SGHTA and CDR2 FQGTGA. The V gene lost 2 bases and the J gene lost 0 bases, with 9 bases spanning the gap. CDR3 loop: CASSLSRTSTDTQYF. As DNA, the CDR3 is TGTGCCAGCAGCTTATCGCGGACTAGCACAGATACGCAGTATTTT.

This chain uses TRBV9 with TRBJ1-4; the D gene is possibly TRBD1 (5 bases). Trimming stripped 2 bases from V and 11 bases from J, with 13 bases between. The CDR3 runs 13 residues. Germline V gives CDR1 SGDLS, CDR2 YYNGEE. The DNA of the CDR3 is TGTGCCAGCAGCGTCGGAGGGGATGGGAAACTGTTTTTT. Amino acid sequence: CASSVGGDGKLFF.

The chain recombines TRBV27 with TRBJ2-1; D is perhaps TRBD1 (7 bases). The CDR3 spans 15 residues. Trimming removed 3 bases at V and 7 bases at J, with 16 bases between. Germline values: CDR1 MNHEY, CDR2 SMNVEV (reference sequence). In DNA form, the CDR3 reads TGTGCCAGCAGTTTCGAGGCGCAGGGGGGAAATGAGCAGTTCTTC. Its translation: CASSFEAQGGNEQFF.

The chain couples TRBV19 to TRBJ1-6; D is possibly TRBD1 (5 bases). This CDR3 is built from 13 residues. Germline V gives CDR1 LNHDA, CDR2 SQIVND (reference sequence). Deletions cut 4 bases from V and 9 bases from J, with 10 bases between. CDR3 region: CASSTGLVSPLHF. The DNA of the CDR3 is TGTGCCAGTAGTACGGGACTTGTTTCACCCCTCCACTTT.

In its sample, this clone was seen a few times. This chain joins TRBV18 and TRBJ1-2; 7 nucleotides line up with TRBD1. The CDR3 length is 14 residues. The V segment lost 3 bases and the J segment 9 bases; nucleotides outside the gene matches: 10. In germline, CDR1 is KGHSH, CDR2 LQKENI. CDR3 DNA: TGTGCCAGCTCACCCCCGGGACAGAGAGGAAGCTACACCTTC. Residues: CASSPPGQRGSYTF.

The genes are TRBV29-1 and TRBJ2-3; no reliable D call. This CDR3 comprises 13 residues. Germline V gene data show CDR1 as SQVTM and CDR2 as ANQGSEA. Trimming removed 4 bases at V and 2 bases at J, with 10 bases between. The CDR3 here is CSVVEATTDTQYF. CDR3 nucleotide sequence: TGCAGCGTTGTAGAGGCAACCACAGATACGCAGTATTTT.

The rearrangement uses TRBV19 and TRBJ1-1; no definite D call. Germline V lookup: CDR1 LNHDA, CDR2 SQIVND (reference sequence). The CDR3 is 13 amino acids. V was clipped by 7 bases and J by 2 bases, with 11 bases between them. The CDR3 DNA follows: TGTGCCAGTATCGGGAGAAGTAACACTGAAGCTTTCTTT. This sequence encodes CASIGRSNTEAFF.

The chain combines TRBV28 with TRBJ1-1; 7 bases are shared with TRBD1. CDR3 length: 16 amino acids. Germline V CDR1 and CDR2: MDHEN, SYDVKM. Trimming took 4 bases from V and 1 from J; bases not matched to a gene: 9. The CDR3 loop is CASSSSAQGPNTEAFF. Written as DNA, the CDR3 is TGTGCCAGCAGTTCGTCGGCACAGGGGCCGAACACTGAAGCTTTCTTT.

V is TRBV28 and J is TRBJ2-1, with a possible D match to TRBD1 (5 bases). V lost 3 bases and J 4 bases, leaving 7 bases between the germline ends. The CDR3 sequence is 13 residues long. The germline V gene encodes CDR1 MDHEN and CDR2 SYDVKM. The CDR3 sequence is CASSFGAYNEQFF. The CDR3 DNA sequence: TGTGCCAGCAGTTTTGGGGCATACAATGAGCAGTTCTTC.